This T cell receptor (beta chain) appears in the sequencing data of a study of cytotoxic CD8 clonotypes in ibrutinib-treated CLL (dated by TCRdb to 2020 to 2023). Regarding the research as a whole: In this cohort, more than 14 patients were treatment-naive and approximately ten were relapsed/refractory, while roughly 17 had unmutated IGHV. Of the approximately 91 people in the trial, approximately 26 had longitudinal samples available. An average of roughly 270,000 productive templates and 94,082 productive rearrangements was obtained per sample. Responses were partial in 24 patients and complete in 2; after median approximately 67 months follow-up, some 14 stayed in remission and some twelve progressed. Cryopreserved peripheral blood mononuclear cells were obtained before treatment, at response, and at either sustained remission or disease progression. Every remission and progressive disease sample was obtained while ibrutinib was still being received by the patients. The response samples were drawn at a median of around eleven months into treatment, with a range of about 6 to 36 months. Overall study results and their limits: Public clonotypes were rare and either contracted or stayed stable during treatment, and the rise in clonality at ibrutinib response reflected the expansion of private clonotypes. Lymph node repertoires were not examined, and the timing of sampling was not matched between patients in sustained remission and those whose disease progressed. Baseline clonality was found to be higher than that of age-matched healthy donors and was strongly correlated with circulating CD8+ T-cell counts. At ibrutinib response clonality went up, during sustained remission it held steady, and at progression it dropped back toward baseline.

This clone was found a few times. Its antigen target is currently unknown. The input lacks base qualities; no much larger clone sits a single base away. CDR1 and CDR2 were assigned from the germline V gene (reference sequence) as GTSNPN and SVGIG. Trimming costs V 5 bases and J 2 bases, and their ends lie 10 bases apart. The CDR3 runs 13 residues from the cysteine to the phenylalanine. Only CDR3 DNA is held: 39 bases, read in frame from base 1. Read against the paper, the sample's time point label means: approximately 2 years on ibrutinib. For TCR beta library preparation, 2 to 2.5 micrograms of genomic DNA were isolated from cryopreserved PBMCs. Longitudinal blood samples from CLL patients receiving ibrutinib monotherapy were subjected to high-throughput TCR beta sequencing. The patients took part in an open-label, single-center phase 2 trial of ibrutinib monotherapy. A MiSeq instrument was used for deep resolution sequencing, which targeted depths ranging from 1 in 1 million up to 1 in 200,000 T cells, with coverage averaging 10x for each clonotype. The immunoSEQ hsTCRB Kit was used to generate TCR beta libraries. Turning to the authors' computational methods: ImmunoSEQ Data Assistant and ImmunoSEQ Analyzer were used for data analysis, and V, D and J genes were assigned according to IMGT definitions. Clonality, which ranges from 0 to 1, was calculated as one minus the normalized Shannon entropy of productive rearrangement frequencies. Only overrepresented clonotypes making up at least 0.05% of the repertoire of each patient were included in the public clonotype analysis. About a dozen repertoires from age-matched healthy donors, obtained from immuneACCESS, served as clonality controls. This is the immuneACCESS table as TCRdb keeps it, with only in-frame sequences that have V and J called. A part of the clones is gone; compared with another copy, unresolved V genes explain less than half, and the rest is unexplained. V and J calls and clone size are as listed in that table; D and trimming were resolved from the DNA. The sample table records roughly 160,000 clones; around 80% of these occur just once. The ten largest clones capture 3.5% to 5.5% of the sample.

Sample: PBMCs, taken after 24 months of ibrutinib treatment. The chain was built from TRBV30 and TRBJ1-5; no D gene call is confident. The sequence derives from a human donor with chronic lymphocytic leukemia. This receptor carries the CDR3 CAWAREGNQPQHF. The nucleotide sequence is TGTGCCTGGGCGCGTGAAGGCAATCAGCCCCAGCATTTT.